Listed below are T cell receptor beta chains from one sample, sequenced in a study of early T cells in non-severe SARS-CoV-2 infection. From the 5' RACE reads, TCRdb called clonotypes with MiXCR, one entry per CDR3 protein. Among tens of thousands of distinct CDR3 sequences, around 12% were seen once, and the ten largest hold roughly 3.4%. Sequencing was done on a sample of whole blood. These receptors all stem from an adult who was a healthcare worker with PCR-confirmed SARS-CoV-2 infection or an uninfected control (not recorded which). The CDR3 runs from the conserved cysteine through the conserved F or W. D genes are given only for firm matches. Expanded clones are given a class, and other clones once, few, many or no size at all.

V	D	J	size	DNA	CDR3
TRBV11-2	-	TRBJ2-7	many	TGTGCCAGCAGTTCGACCTCCGAGCAGTACTTC	CASSSTSEQYF
TRBV20-1	-	TRBJ1-2	many	TGCAGTGCTAGAACCCCAAGGGGAGGGGACGCTGGCTACACCTTC	CSARTPRGGDAGYTF
TRBV3-1	TRBD2	TRBJ2-7	-	TGTGCCAGCAGTTCTAATGGACTAGCGGGAGGAGGGGAGCAGTACTTC	CASSSNGLAGGGEQYF
TRBV28	-	TRBJ2-7	few	TGTGCCAGCAGAGTAAAATCCTACGAGCAGTACTTC	CASRVKSYEQYF
TRBV27	-	TRBJ2-7	few	TGTGCCAGCCGCCGGCTATCATACGAGCAGTACTTC	CASRRLSYEQYF
TRBV19	TRBD2	TRBJ2-5	many	TGTGCCAGCCGGGCTAGCGGGAGGGAAGAGACCCAGTACTTC	CASRASGREETQYF
TRBV18	TRBD2	TRBJ2-1	few	TGTGCCAGCTCATGGAGACTAGCGGAAGACTACAATGAGCAGTTCTTC	CASSWRLAEDYNEQFF
TRBV28	-	TRBJ2-7	-	TGTGCCAGCAGTTTACAGGAGTTCGAGCAGTACTTC	CASSLQEFEQYF
TRBV10-3	-	TRBJ2-3	many	TGTGCCATCGGGGGCGGCGGTACGCAGTATTTT	CAIGGGGTQYF
TRBV30	-	TRBJ1-4	many	TGTGCCTGGAGTAGGCTTGGCCAACTGTTTTTT	CAWSRLGQLFF
TRBV7-3	-	TRBJ2-3	once	TGTGCCAGCAGCTTAGGCAACCTTGGAGATACGCAGTATTTT	CASSLGNLGDTQYF
TRBV12-2	-	TRBJ2-2	-	TGTGCAAGTCGCTTACCAGGGGGCGGGCCGAACACCGGGGAGCTGTTTTTT	CASRLPGGGPNTGELFF
TRBV7-3	-	TRBJ2-3	-	TGTGCCAGCAGCGCGAACCCCCCCGCTGGAGATACGCAGTATTTT	CASSANPPAGDTQYF
TRBV5-1	TRBD1	TRBJ1-1	many	TGCGCCAGCAGCTGGACCCAGGGGGCTAGCACTGAAGCTTTCTTT	CASSWTQGASTEAFF
TRBV20-1	TRBD2	TRBJ2-1	-	TGCAGTGCTAGCCCTCTAGCGGGCGCCTACAATGAGCAGTTCTTC	CSASPLAGAYNEQFF
TRBV7-8	-	TRBJ1-1	-	TGTGCCAGCAGCCCCTCCAGGGGCTCGTCGGCTTTCTTT	CASSPSRGSSAFF
TRBV19	-	TRBJ2-7	many	TGTGCCAGCGCTAACAGAGCCTACGAGCAGTACTTC	CASANRAYEQYF
TRBV20-1	-	TRBJ1-5	few	TGCAGTGCTATACAGGGAGGGGGCAATCAGCCCCAGCATTTT	CSAIQGGGNQPQHF
TRBV20-1	TRBD2	TRBJ2-7	-	TGCAGTGCTTCCCCCGGGGGGGTAGCGGGAGTCTACGAGCAGTACTTC	CSASPGGVAGVYEQYF
TRBV30	-	TRBJ2-1	-	TGTGCCTGGGGGGACAATAAGAATGAGCAGTTCTTC	CAWGDNKNEQFF
TRBV28	TRBD1	TRBJ2-5	many	TGTGCCAGCAGTGTTAGGGGACAGGGGGTGACCCAGTACTTC	CASSVRGQGVTQYF
TRBV28	-	TRBJ1-5	few	TGTGCCAGCAGTTTAGCAATCGGACCCCAGCATTTT	CASSLAIGPQHF
TRBV5-1	TRBD2	TRBJ2-1	-	TGCGCCAGCAACCCAAGCGGGAGTTCCTACAATGAGCAGTTCTTC	CASNPSGSSYNEQFF
TRBV29-1	TRBD2	TRBJ2-7	many	TGCAGCGCTGGGGGGGAGGTCGAGCAGTACTTC	CSAGGEVEQYF
TRBV20-1	TRBD2	TRBJ2-2	few	TGCAGTGCTAGAGATGGGACTAGCGGGAAGATCGGGGAGCTGTTTTTT	CSARDGTSGKIGELFF
TRBV2	TRBD2	TRBJ2-7	few	TGTGCCAGCAGCGCCGTAAGCGGGAGCTTCCACGAGCAGTACTTC	CASSAVSGSFHEQYF
TRBV29-1	-	TRBJ1-2	many	TGCAGCGTTGAAGCGCAGGGCTATGGCTACACCTTC	CSVEAQGYGYTF
TRBV5-4	-	TRBJ2-6	few	TGTGCCAGCAGCTTGAGGCGATCTGGGGCCAACGTCCTGACTTTC	CASSLRRSGANVLTF
TRBV12-5	TRBD1	TRBJ2-1	few	TGTGCTAGTGGTTTCGACAGGGCAAATGAGCAGTTCTTC	CASGFDRANEQFF
TRBV7-2	-	TRBJ1-4	many	TGTGCCAGCGGGACAACTAATGAAAAACTGTTTTTT	CASGTTNEKLFF
TRBV6-1	-	TRBJ1-5	many	TGTGCCAGCAGTCGGACAAGCATCACCCATCAGCCCCAGCATTTT	CASSRTSITHQPQHF
TRBV12-3/TRBV12-4	TRBD2	TRBJ2-7	many	TGTGCCAGCAGCCCTGCGGGAGCGGGAGGGCTAGAGCAGTACTTC	CASSPAGAGGLEQYF
TRBV6-2/TRBV6-3	-	TRBJ1-3	-	TGTGCCAGCAGGCCCGGCGGTGGGGGAAGAAACACCATATATTTT	CASRPGGGGRNTIYF
TRBV28	TRBD2	TRBJ2-2	-	TGTGCCGGCAGTGTGGCTAGCGGGAGGGGAGGCGGGGAGCCGTTTTTT	CAGSVASGRGGGEPFF
TRBV2	-	TRBJ1-2	few	TGTGCCAGCAGGGGGGACGGAGTCTATGGCTACACCTTC	CASRGDGVYGYTF
TRBV28	-	TRBJ1-6	many	TGTGCCAGCGGACCGGCGAGCTCCTATAATTCACCCCTCCACTTT	CASGPASSYNSPLHF
TRBV14	-	TRBJ2-4	few	TGTGCCAGCAGCCAAGGCCTGATAGCCGGGGACATTCAGTACTTC	CASSQGLIAGDIQYF
TRBV20-1	-	TRBJ2-1	-	TGCAGCGGGGTGGGGCGGGTCCACAATGAGCAGTTCTTC	CSGVGRVHNEQFF
TRBV5-1	TRBD2	TRBJ2-3	-	TGCGCCAGCAGCTGGACTAGCGGTAACACAGATACGCAGTATTTT	CASSWTSGNTDTQYF
TRBV19	TRBD1	TRBJ1-5	-	TGTGCCAGTAGCGCAATCCGGGACAGGGGTTTCCAGCCCCAGCATTTT	CASSAIRDRGFQPQHF
TRBV28	TRBD2	TRBJ2-4	many	TGTGCCAGCAGTTTATACCTAGCGGGTGCGAACATTCAGTACTTC	CASSLYLAGANIQYF
TRBV5-5	-	TRBJ2-7	-	TGTGCCAGCAGCTCGGACCGGCTGGGCTTTTACGAGCAGTACTTC	CASSSDRLGFYEQYF
TRBV28	-	TRBJ1-1	many	TGTGCCACCGAGCGGAACCGACAAAACACTGAAGCTTTCTTT	CATERNRQNTEAFF
TRBV20-1	-	TRBJ2-1	-	TGCAGTGCTAGAGATCGGCGGGGATTAAGGGAGCAGTTCTTC	CSARDRRGLREQFF